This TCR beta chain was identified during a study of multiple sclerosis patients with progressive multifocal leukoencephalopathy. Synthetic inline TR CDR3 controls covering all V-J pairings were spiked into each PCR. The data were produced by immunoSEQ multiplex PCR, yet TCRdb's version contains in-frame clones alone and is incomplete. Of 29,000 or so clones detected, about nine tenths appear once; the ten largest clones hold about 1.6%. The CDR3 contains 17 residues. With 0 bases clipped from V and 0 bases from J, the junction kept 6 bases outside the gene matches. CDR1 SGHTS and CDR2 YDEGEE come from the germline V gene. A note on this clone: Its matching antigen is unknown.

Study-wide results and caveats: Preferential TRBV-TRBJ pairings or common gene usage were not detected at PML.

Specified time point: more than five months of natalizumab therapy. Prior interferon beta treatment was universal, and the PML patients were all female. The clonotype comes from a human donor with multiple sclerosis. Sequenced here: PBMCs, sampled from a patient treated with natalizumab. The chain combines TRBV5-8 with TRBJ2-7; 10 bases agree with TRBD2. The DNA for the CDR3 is TGTGCCAGCAGCTTGGTTGGGACTAGCGCAAGCTCCTACGAGCAGTACTTC. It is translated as CASSLVGTSASSYEQYF.